In its sample, the clone carrying this T cell receptor beta chain was seen a few times. Antigen unknown. From the 5' RACE reads, TCRdb called clonotypes with MiXCR, one entry per CDR3 protein. This table has around 380,000 distinct CDR3 sequences, 25% to 35% appearing once. The data derive from a study of identical twins' blood T cells. Study-level points and caveats: V gene usage reportedly matched far better within twin pairs than unrelated donors.

The CDR3 length is 13 residues. V dropped 2 bases and J dropped 4 bases, with 8 bases sitting between them. The germline gives CDR1 MNHEY, CDR2 SVGEGT. Specimen: PBMCs. J is TRBJ1-2 and V is TRBV6-2 or TRBV6-3; weak D call: TRBD1 (5 bases). This clonotype was sampled from a woman between 18 and 55 years old in good health. The CDR3 loop is CASSYEGSYGYTF. In DNA form, the CDR3 reads TGTGCCAGCAGTTACGAGGGGAGCTATGGCTACACCTTC.